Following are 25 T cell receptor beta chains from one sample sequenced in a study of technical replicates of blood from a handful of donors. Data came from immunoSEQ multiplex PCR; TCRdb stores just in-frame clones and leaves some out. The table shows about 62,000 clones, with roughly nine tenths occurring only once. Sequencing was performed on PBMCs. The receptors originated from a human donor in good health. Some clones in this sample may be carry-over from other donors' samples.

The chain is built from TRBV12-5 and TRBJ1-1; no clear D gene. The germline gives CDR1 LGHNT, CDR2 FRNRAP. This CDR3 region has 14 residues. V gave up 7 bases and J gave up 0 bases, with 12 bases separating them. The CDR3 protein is CASVQGLLNTEAFF. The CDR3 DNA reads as TGTGCTAGTGTCCAAGGACTTTTGAACACTGAAGCTTTCTTT.

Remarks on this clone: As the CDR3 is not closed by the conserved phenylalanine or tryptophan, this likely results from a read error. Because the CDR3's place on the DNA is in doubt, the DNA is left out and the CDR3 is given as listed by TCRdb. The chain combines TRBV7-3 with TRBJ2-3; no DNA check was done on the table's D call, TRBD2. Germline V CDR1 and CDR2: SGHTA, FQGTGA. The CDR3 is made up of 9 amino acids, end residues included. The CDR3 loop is CASSSDWGV.

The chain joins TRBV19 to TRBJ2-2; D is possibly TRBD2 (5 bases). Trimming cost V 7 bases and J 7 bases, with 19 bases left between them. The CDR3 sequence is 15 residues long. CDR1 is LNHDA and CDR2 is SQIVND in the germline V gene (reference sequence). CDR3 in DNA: TGTGCCAGTACCCCAGTTTTGGCGGGCGGCGGGGAGCTGTTTTTT. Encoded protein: CASTPVLAGGGELFF. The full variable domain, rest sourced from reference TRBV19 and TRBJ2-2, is DGGITQSPKYLFRKEGQNVTLSCEQNLNHDAMYWYRQDPGQGLRLIYYSQIVNDFQKGDIAEGYSVSREKKESFPLTVTSAQKNPTAFYLCASTPVLAGGGELFFGEGSRLTVL.

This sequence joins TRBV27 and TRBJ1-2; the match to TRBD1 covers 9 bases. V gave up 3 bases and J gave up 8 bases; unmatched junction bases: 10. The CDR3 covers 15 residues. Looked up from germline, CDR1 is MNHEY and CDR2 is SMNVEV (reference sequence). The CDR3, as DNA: TGTGCCAGCAGTTTCACCGGGACAGGGTATGGGGGCTACACCTTC. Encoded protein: CASSFTGTGYGGYTF.

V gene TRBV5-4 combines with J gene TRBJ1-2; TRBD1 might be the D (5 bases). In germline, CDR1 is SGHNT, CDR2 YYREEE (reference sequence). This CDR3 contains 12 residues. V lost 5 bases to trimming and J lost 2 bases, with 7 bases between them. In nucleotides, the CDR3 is TGTGCCAGCAGATCAGGGAACTATGGCTACACCTTC. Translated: CASRSGNYGYTF.

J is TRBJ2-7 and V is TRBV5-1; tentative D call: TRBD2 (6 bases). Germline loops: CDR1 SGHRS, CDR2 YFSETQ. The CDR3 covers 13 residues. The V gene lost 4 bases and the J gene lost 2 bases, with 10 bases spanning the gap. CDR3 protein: CASSTDYPYEQYF. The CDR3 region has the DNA TGCGCCAGCAGCACGGACTACCCCTACGAGCAGTACTTC. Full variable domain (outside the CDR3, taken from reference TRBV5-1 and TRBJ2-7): KAGVTQTPRYLIKTRGQQVTLSCSPISGHRSVSWYQQTPGQGLQFLFEYFSETQRNKGNFPGRFSGRQFSNSRSEMNVSTLELGDSALYLCASSTDYPYEQYFGPGTRLTVT.

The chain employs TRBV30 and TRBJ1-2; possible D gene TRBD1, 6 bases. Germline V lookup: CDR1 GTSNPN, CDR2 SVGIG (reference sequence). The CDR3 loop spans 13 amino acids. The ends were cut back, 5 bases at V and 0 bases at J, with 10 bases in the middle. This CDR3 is CAWRRGTNYGYTF. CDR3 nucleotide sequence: TGTGCCTGGCGCAGGGGTACTAACTATGGCTACACCTTC.

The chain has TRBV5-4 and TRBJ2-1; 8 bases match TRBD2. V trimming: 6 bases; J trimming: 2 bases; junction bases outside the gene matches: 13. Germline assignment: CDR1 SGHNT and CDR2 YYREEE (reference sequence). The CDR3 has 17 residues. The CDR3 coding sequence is TGTGCCAGCACCCTGAGGGTTGAAGCGGGGGCCTACAATGAGCAGTTCTTC. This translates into CASTLRVEAGAYNEQFF. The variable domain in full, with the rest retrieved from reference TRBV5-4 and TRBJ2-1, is ETGVTQSPTHLIKTRGQQVTLRCSSQSGHNTVSWYQQALGQGPQFIFQYYREEENGRGNFPPRFSGLQFPNYSSELNVNALELDDSALYLCASTLRVEAGAYNEQFFGPGTRLTVL.

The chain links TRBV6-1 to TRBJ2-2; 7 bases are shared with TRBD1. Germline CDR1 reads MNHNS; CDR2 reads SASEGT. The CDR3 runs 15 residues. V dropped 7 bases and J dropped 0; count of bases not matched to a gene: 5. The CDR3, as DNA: TGTGCCAGCACCATACAGGGGTCGAACACCGGGGAGCTGTTTTTT. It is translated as CASTIQGSNTGELFF.

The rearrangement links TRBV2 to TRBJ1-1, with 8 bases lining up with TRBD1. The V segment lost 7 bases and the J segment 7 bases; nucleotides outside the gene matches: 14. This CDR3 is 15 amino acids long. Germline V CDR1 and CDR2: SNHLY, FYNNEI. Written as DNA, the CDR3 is TGTGCCAGCACCTTTGGGGGACAGGCAGCCCTTGAAGCTTTCTTT. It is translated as CASTFGGQAALEAFF.

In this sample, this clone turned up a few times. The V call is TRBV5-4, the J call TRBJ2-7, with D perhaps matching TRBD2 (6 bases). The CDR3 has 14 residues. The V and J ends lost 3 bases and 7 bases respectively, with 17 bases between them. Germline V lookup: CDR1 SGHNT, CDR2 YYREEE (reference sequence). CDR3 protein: CASSSGAATREQYF. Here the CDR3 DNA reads TGTGCCAGCAGCTCGGGAGCGGCGACTAGGGAGCAGTACTTC.

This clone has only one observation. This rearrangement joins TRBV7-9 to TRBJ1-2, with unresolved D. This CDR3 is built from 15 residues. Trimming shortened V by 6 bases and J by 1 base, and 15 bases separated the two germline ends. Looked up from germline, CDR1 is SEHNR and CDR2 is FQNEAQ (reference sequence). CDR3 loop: CASSRVGEINYGYTF. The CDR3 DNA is TGTGCCAGCAGTCGCGTAGGAGAGATTAACTATGGCTACACCTTC.

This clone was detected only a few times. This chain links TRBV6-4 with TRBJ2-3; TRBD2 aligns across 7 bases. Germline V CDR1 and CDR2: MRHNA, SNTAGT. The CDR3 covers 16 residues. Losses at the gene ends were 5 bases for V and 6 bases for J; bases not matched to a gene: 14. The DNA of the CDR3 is TGTGCCAGCAGTCCCGAGGGTGAAGCGGGGCAGGATACGCAGTATTTT. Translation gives CASSPEGEAGQDTQYF.

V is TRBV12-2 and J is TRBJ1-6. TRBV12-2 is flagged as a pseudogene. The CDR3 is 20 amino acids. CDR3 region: CASRPPKRWEEGSYNSPLHF. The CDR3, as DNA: TGTGCAAGTCGCCCCCCCAAGAGGTGGGAAGAGGGCTCCTATAATTCACCCCTCCACTTT.

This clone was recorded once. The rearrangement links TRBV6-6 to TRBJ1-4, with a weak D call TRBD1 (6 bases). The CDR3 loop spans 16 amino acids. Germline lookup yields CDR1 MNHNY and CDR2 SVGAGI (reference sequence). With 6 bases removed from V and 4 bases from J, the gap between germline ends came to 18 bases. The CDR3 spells CASRAGGAGNNEKLFF. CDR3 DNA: TGTGCCAGCAGGGCGGGGGGCGCGGGGAATAATGAAAAACTGTTTTTT.

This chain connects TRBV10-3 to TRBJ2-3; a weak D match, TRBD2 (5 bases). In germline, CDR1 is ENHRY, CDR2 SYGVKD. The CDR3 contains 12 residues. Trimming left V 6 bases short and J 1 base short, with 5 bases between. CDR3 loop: CAIRGGTDTQYF. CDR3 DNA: TGTGCCATCAGGGGAGGCACAGATACGCAGTATTTT.

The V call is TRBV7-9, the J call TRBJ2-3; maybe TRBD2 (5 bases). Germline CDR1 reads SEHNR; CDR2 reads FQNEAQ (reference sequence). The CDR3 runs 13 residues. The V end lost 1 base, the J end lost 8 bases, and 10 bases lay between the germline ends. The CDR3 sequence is CASSLVEVVTQYF. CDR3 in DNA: TGTGCCAGCAGCTTAGTGGAGGTTGTTACGCAGTATTTT.

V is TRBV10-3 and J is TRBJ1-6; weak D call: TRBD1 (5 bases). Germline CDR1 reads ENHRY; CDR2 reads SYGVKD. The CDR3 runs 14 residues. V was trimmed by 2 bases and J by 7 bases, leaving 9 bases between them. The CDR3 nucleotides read TGTGCCATCAGTGAGGAGGGGAGGAATTCACCCCTCCACTTT. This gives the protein CAISEEGRNSPLHF.

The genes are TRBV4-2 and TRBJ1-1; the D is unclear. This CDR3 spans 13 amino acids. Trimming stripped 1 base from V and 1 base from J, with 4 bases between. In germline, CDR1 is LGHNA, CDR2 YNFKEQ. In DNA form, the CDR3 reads TGTGCCAGCAGCCAAGGGCAGAACACTGAAGCTTTCTTT. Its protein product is CASSQGQNTEAFF.

The chain's CDR3 is CASSFGTEVDTQYF. CDR3 bases: TGCGCCAGCAGCTTCGGGACAGAGGTAGATACGCAGTATTTT. J is TRBJ2-3 and V is TRBV5-1, with 7 bases fitting TRBD1. The CDR3 contains 14 residues. Per germline, CDR1 SGHRS and CDR2 YFSETQ. J gave up 5 bases and V 2 bases, and 5 bases lay outside the gene matches.

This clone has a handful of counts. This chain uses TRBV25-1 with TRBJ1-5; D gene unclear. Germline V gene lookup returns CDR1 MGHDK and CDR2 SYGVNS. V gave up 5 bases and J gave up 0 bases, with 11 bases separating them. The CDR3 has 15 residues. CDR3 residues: CASSSWGDSNQPQHF. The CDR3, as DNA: TGTGCCAGCAGTTCCTGGGGAGATAGCAATCAGCCCCAGCATTTT.

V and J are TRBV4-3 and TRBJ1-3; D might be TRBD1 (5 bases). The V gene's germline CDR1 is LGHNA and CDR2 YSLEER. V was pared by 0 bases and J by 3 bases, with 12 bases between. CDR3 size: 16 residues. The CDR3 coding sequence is TGCGCCAGCAGCCAAGATACCGGGGGGTATGGAAACACCATATATTTT. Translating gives CASSQDTGGYGNTIYF.

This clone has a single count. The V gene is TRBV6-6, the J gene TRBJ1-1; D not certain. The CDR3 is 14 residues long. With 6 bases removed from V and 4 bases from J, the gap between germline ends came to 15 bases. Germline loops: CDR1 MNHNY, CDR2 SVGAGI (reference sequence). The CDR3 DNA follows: TGTGCCAGCAGCTACGGCACCCCGGGCACTGAAGCTTTCTTT. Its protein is CASSYGTPGTEAFF.

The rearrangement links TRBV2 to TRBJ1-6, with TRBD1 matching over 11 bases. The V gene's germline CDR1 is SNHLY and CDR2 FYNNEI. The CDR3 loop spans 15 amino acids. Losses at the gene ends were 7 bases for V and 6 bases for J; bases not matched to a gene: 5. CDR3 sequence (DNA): TGTGCCAGCACTGCCGGGACAGGGGGTAATTCACCCCTCCACTTT. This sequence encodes CASTAGTGGNSPLHF. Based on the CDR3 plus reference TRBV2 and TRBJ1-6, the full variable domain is EPEVTQTPSHQVTQMGQEVILRCVPISNHLYFYWYRQILGQKVEFLVSFYNNEISEKSEIFDDQFSVERPDGSNFTLKIRSTKLEDSAMYFCASTAGTGGNSPLHFGNGTRLTVT.

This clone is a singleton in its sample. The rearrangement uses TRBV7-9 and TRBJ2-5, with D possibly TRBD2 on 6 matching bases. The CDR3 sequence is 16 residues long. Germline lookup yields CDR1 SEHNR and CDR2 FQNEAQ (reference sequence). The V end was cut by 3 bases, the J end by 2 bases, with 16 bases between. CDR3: CASSLGVGGSQETQYF. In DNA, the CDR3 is TGTGCCAGCAGCTTGGGGGTTGGGGGGTCACAAGAGACCCAGTACTTC.